Sequencing of this TCR beta chain was carried out in a study of blood T cell repertoires in COVID-19. Turning to the study itself: Donors in the United States, Italy and Spain gave samples during acute or convalescent COVID-19.

The data were produced by immunoSEQ multiplex PCR, yet TCRdb's version contains in-frame clones alone and is incomplete. The table lists some 190,000 clones, roughly 91% of them singletons. The CDR3 contains 13 residues. CDR1 and CDR2 from the germline V gene are GTSNPN and SVGIG (reference sequence). V lost 0 bases, J lost 9 bases, and 4 bases stayed unmatched. The chain combines TRBV30 with TRBJ2-1, with TRBD2 matching over 8 bases. The TCR sequence derives from a human donor in a cohort sampled during active COVID-19. Sequencing input: peripheral blood. CDR3 in amino acids: CAWSVRTSTEQFF. CDR3 coding DNA: TGTGCCTGGAGTGTTCGGACTAGCACTGAGCAGTTCTTC.